The 13 T cell receptor beta chains in this list originate from one sample, sequenced in a study of Ad26.COV2.S vaccination and SARS-CoV-2 variants. Here immunoSEQ multiplex PCR was the method, and the copy in TCRdb shows in-frame clones only, minus some. Of 300,000 to 350,000 clones in the sample, over 80% are singletons; the top ten hold 2.1%. Stated treatment: 15 to 20 received Ad26.COV2.S at low or high dose, single or two shots; 5 received placebo; per-sample allocation not given. Collection of samples fell on day 63 after the first vaccine or placebo injection. The specimen comprised peripheral blood, sampled in a trial of Ad26.COV2.S vaccine versus placebo. The receptors were sampled from a person aged 18-60 years who received the Ad26.COV2.S COVID-19 vaccine or a placebo.

This clone is a singleton in its sample. The chain couples TRBV7-9 to TRBJ1-2; 9 bases align to TRBD1. V shed 2 bases, J shed 8 bases, and the junction held 12 bases outside the gene matches. CDR3 size: 16 residues. The germline V gene encodes CDR1 SEHNR and CDR2 FQNEAQ (reference sequence). CDR3 residues: CASSLISPGQGKGYTF. The DNA for the CDR3 is TGTGCCAGCAGCTTAATTTCCCCGGGACAGGGAAAGGGCTACACCTTC.

The chain employs TRBV24-1 and TRBJ1-1; a weak D match, TRBD1 (5 bases). Germline values: CDR1 KGHDR, CDR2 SFDVKD. This CDR3 comprises 15 residues. The V end lost 2 bases, the J end lost 4 bases, and 13 bases lay between the germline ends. The CDR3 loop is CATSDSGAGSTEAFF. The CDR3 DNA follows: TGTGCCACCAGTGATTCCGGTGCAGGGTCCACTGAAGCTTTCTTT.

The chain links TRBV24-1 to TRBJ1-1, with D possibly matching TRBD1 (5 bases). CDR1 and CDR2 (germline): KGHDR, SFDVKD. The CDR3 runs 17 residues. V gave up 3 bases and J gave up 1 base, with 17 bases separating them. In DNA, the CDR3 is TGTGCCACCAGTGATCCGGGGATGACAGAGTCGAACACTGAAGCTTTCTTT. Its protein product is CATSDPGMTESNTEAFF.

The chain links TRBV30 to TRBJ1-3, with D uncertain. Trimming shortened V by 0 bases and J by 3 bases, and 9 bases separated the two germline ends. The CDR3 is 14 amino acids. The V gene's germline CDR1 is GTSNPN and CDR2 SVGIG (reference sequence). The CDR3 here is CAWSVPAVGNTIYF. In nucleotides, the CDR3 is TGTGCCTGGAGTGTACCGGCGGTTGGAAACACCATATATTTT. Full variable domain (outside the CDR3, taken from reference TRBV30 and TRBJ1-3): SQTIHQWPATLVQPVGSPLSLECTVEGTSNPNLYWYRQAAGRGLQLLFYSVGIGQISSEVPQNLSASRPQDRQFILSSKKLLLSDSGFYLCAWSVPAVGNTIYFGEGSWLTVV.

The rearrangement uses TRBV30 and TRBJ2-5; D is unresolved. This CDR3 contains 13 residues. CDR1 and CDR2 (germline): GTSNPN, SVGIG (reference sequence). V was trimmed by 3 bases and J by 2 bases, leaving 10 bases between them. The CDR3 here is CAWRGDWQETQYF. DNA of the CDR3: TGTGCCTGGAGAGGAGACTGGCAAGAGACCCAGTACTTC.

This chain joins TRBV2 and TRBJ1-2; possible D gene TRBD1, 5 bases. Germline V lookup: CDR1 SNHLY, CDR2 FYNNEI. Trimming shortened V by 6 bases and J by 4 bases, and 9 bases separated the two germline ends. The CDR3 is made up of 12 amino acids. The CDR3 DNA reads as TGTGCCAGCAGGACCGACAGCTATGGCTACACCTTC. It yields the protein CASRTDSYGYTF.

V and J are TRBV5-4 and TRBJ1-5, with D maybe TRBD1 (6 bases). V shed 3 bases and J shed 3 bases, with 13 bases lying between them. CDR3 size: 15 residues. Germline lookup yields CDR1 SGHNT and CDR2 YYREEE (reference sequence). CDR3 DNA sequence: TGTGCCAGCAGCTCCGGGACAAGCACCAATCAGCCCCAGCATTTT. Protein product: CASSSGTSTNQPQHF. The variable domain in full, with the rest retrieved from reference TRBV5-4 and TRBJ1-5, is ETGVTQSPTHLIKTRGQQVTLRCSSQSGHNTVSWYQQALGQGPQFIFQYYREEENGRGNFPPRFSGLQFPNYSSELNVNALELDDSALYLCASSSGTSTNQPQHFGDGTRLSIL.

The chain links TRBV7-2 to TRBJ1-5, with D unclear. V was shortened by 5 bases and J by 2 bases, with 19 bases between the two germline ends. This CDR3 contains 17 residues. The germline CDR1 and CDR2 sequences are SGHTA and FQGNSA. CDR3 DNA sequence: TGTGCCAGCAGCCCTTCCTTGACTACGGAGGGCAATCAGCCCCAGCATTTT. Protein sequence: CASSPSLTTEGNQPQHF.

This clone has more than one count but fewer than ten. The chain carries TRBV28 and TRBJ2-7; D tentatively fits TRBD1 or TRBD2 (7 bases each). The CDR3 length is 16 residues. The V and J ends lost 7 bases and 0 bases respectively, with 19 bases between them. Germline assignment: CDR1 MDHEN and CDR2 SYDVKM. The CDR3 sequence is CASTPGGARSSYEQYF. The CDR3 DNA reads as TGTGCCAGCACCCCAGGGGGGGCCAGGAGCTCCTACGAGCAGTACTTC.

This clone was seen a handful of times. This chain joins TRBV7-6 and TRBJ1-2, with TRBD1 as a possible D gene (5 bases). CDR3 length equals 13 residues. V gave up 1 base and J gave up 8 bases, with 11 bases separating them. Germline V lookup: CDR1 SGHVS, CDR2 FNYEAQ. CDR3 loop: CASSLEGREGYTF. The CDR3 region has the DNA TGTGCCAGCAGCTTAGAAGGCAGGGAGGGCTACACCTTC. Full variable domain (outside the CDR3, taken from reference TRBV7-6 and TRBJ1-2): GAGVSQSPRYKVTKRGQDVALRCDPISGHVSLYWYRQALGQGPEFLTYFNYEAQQDKSGLPNDRFSAERPEGSISTLTIQRTEQRDSAMYRCASSLEGREGYTFGSGTRLTVV.

The sample holds a few counts of this clone. The same CDR3 arises from other DNA sequences in this sample as well. The chain has TRBV5-1 and TRBJ2-7; D is unclear. V was cut by 4 bases and J by 0 bases, with 2 bases left in between. The length of the CDR3 is 11 residues. Germline V gene sequence: CDR1 SGHRS, CDR2 YFSETQ. This CDR3 reads CASSDSYEQYF. CDR3 DNA sequence: TGCGCCAGCAGCGACTCCTACGAGCAGTACTTC.

The CDR3 region has the DNA TGCGCCAGCAGCCCGAGACAGGGGGCTTGGGCCCACGAGCAGTACTTC. Amino acids: CASSPRQGAWAHEQYF. The chain employs TRBV4-1 and TRBJ2-7, with 10 nucleotides matching TRBD1. Germline values: CDR1 MGHRA, CDR2 YSYEKL. The CDR3 covers 16 residues. Germline trimming cut 4 bases from V and 5 bases from J; bases unmatched to any gene: 11.

The CDR3 nucleotides read TGCAGTGCTAGAGATCCACCCCTCCACTTT. Amino acids: CSARDPPLHF. The V call is TRBV20-1, the J call TRBJ1-6; no clear D gene. The CDR3 runs 10 residues. The germline V gene has CDR1 DFQATT and CDR2 SNEGSKA (reference sequence). V was trimmed by 0 bases and J by 11 bases, leaving 2 bases between them.